These 16 T cell receptor beta chains share one sample of origin, sequenced in a study of CD8+ T cells in alopecia areata. RNA extraction and reverse transcription yielded cDNA as sequencing template. Repertoires were generated with immunoSEQ multiplex PCR, while TCRdb's copy carries only in-frame clones and drops some. The sample has 150,000 to 200,000 clones, about 60% seen once. This material consisted of CD4+ T cells sorted from blood, taken at week 0. The receptors were sampled from a human donor with alopecia areata.

This chain links TRBV7-9 with TRBJ2-5; D might be TRBD1 or TRBD2, each matching 5 bases. V was clipped by 5 bases and J by 1 base, with 11 bases between them. The CDR3 totals 14 residues. The germline CDR1 and CDR2 sequences are SEHNR and FQNEAQ (reference sequence). The DNA of the CDR3 is TGTGCCAGCAGCCTCCACGGGACCCAAGAGACCCAGTACTTC. Protein product: CASSLHGTQETQYF. The whole variable domain, filled in from reference TRBV7-9 and TRBJ2-5, reads DTGVSQNPRHKITKRGQNVTFRCDPISEHNRLYWYRQTLGQGPEFLTYFQNEAQLEKSRLLSDRFSAERPKGSFSTLEIQRTEQGDSAMYLCASSLHGTQETQYFGPGTRLLVL.

The V gene is TRBV6-5, the J gene TRBJ2-5; TRBD2 matches 8 bases. The germline V gene encodes CDR1 MNHEY and CDR2 SVGAGI. The CDR3 contains 15 residues. V trimming: 5 bases; J trimming: 1 base; junction bases outside the gene matches: 6. The CDR3 DNA is TGTGCCAGCAGTCAACCGGGGGGGGCCCAAGAGACCCAGTACTTC. Residues: CASSQPGGAQETQYF.

CDR3 nucleotide sequence: TGTGCCAGCAGCCTCAGATCGACAGGGGTTAGCGGTGAAAAACTGTTTTTT. Its protein is CASSLRSTGVSGEKLFF. The gene calls are TRBV13 and TRBJ1-4, with 8 bases fitting TRBD1. From germline, CDR1 is PRHDT and CDR2 FYEKMQ (reference sequence). The CDR3 spans 17 residues. V lost 5 bases and J lost 7; bases outside the gene matches: 15. The full variable domain, with the rest looked up from reference TRBV13 and TRBJ1-4, is AAGVIQSPRHLIKEKRETATLKCYPIPRHDTVYWYQQGPGQDPQFLISFYEKMQSDKGSIPDRFSAQQFSDYHSELNMSSLELGDSALYFCASSLRSTGVSGEKLFFGSGTQLSVL.

The chain combines TRBV7-8 with TRBJ1-2; no clear D. From germline, CDR1 is SGHVS and CDR2 FQNEAQ. Trimming left V 3 bases short and J 8 bases short, with 10 bases between. The CDR3 totals 12 residues. The CDR3 loop is CASSFPGSGYTF. Written as DNA, the CDR3 is TGTGCCAGCAGCTTCCCGGGGTCGGGCTACACCTTC. Full variable domain (remainder filled in from reference TRBV7-8 and TRBJ1-2): GAGVSQSPRYKVAKRGQDVALRCDPISGHVSLFWYQQALGQGPEFLTYFQNEAQLDKSGLPSDRFFAERPEGSVSTLKIQRTQQEDSAVYLCASSFPGSGYTFGSGTRLTVV.

The chain has TRBV4-2 and TRBJ1-1, with D perhaps matching TRBD1 (5 bases). V was clipped by 0 bases and J by 1 base, with 15 bases between them. The germline V gene encodes CDR1 LGHNA and CDR2 YNFKEQ. The CDR3 loop spans 17 amino acids. The CDR3 DNA sequence: TGTGCCAGCAGCCAAGATGGAGGGGTCGGAGGGAACACTGAAGCTTTCTTT. Its protein product is CASSQDGGVGGNTEAFF.

The chain is built from TRBV4-1 and TRBJ2-5; 7 nucleotides match TRBD1. Germline V gene sequence: CDR1 MGHRA, CDR2 YSYEKL. The trim removed 0 bases at V and 4 bases at J, leaving 14 bases unmatched. The CDR3 runs 18 residues. The CDR3 sequence is CASSQDGHDRGQLETQYF. CDR3 DNA sequence: TGCGCCAGCAGCCAAGATGGGCACGATAGGGGACAGCTAGAGACCCAGTACTTC.

The chain couples TRBV5-6 to TRBJ2-5; the D is unclear. CDR3 length: 14 residues. Looked up from germline, CDR1 is SGHDT and CDR2 is YYEEEE. V lost 4 bases and J 1 base, leaving 11 bases between the germline ends. This CDR3 is CASSDTGSQETQYF. The CDR3 DNA sequence: TGTGCCAGCAGCGATACCGGGTCCCAAGAGACCCAGTACTTC.

This clone turned up a few times. J is TRBJ2-5 and V is TRBV15, with D uncertain. Trimming removed 3 bases from V and 5 bases from J, with 10 bases in between. There are 13 residues in the CDR3. CDR1 and CDR2 from the germline V gene are LNHNV and YYDKDF (reference sequence). CDR3 bases: TGTGCCACCAGCAGCGGGCTGAGGGAGACCCAGTACTTC. Its protein is CATSSGLRETQYF. Full variable domain (missing parts from reference TRBV15 and TRBJ2-5): DAMVIQNPRYQVTQFGKPVTLSCSQTLNHNVMYWYQQKSSQAPKLLFHYYDKDFNNEADTPDNFQSRRPNTSFCFLDIRSPGLGDTAMYLCATSSGLRETQYFGPGTRLLVL.

The chain uses TRBV30 and TRBJ2-7; D is possibly TRBD2 (5 bases). The CDR3 is 14 residues long. The V gene lost 4 bases and the J gene lost 1 base, with 14 bases spanning the gap. The germline CDR1 and CDR2 sequences are GTSNPN and SVGIG (reference sequence). CDR3 residues: CAWKRNAGSYEQYF. Here the CDR3 DNA reads TGTGCCTGGAAGCGGAACGCAGGTTCCTACGAGCAGTACTTC.

Comments on this clone: This CDR3 is also generated by other DNA sequences in the sample. The CDR3 reads CASSSGTGTYEQYF. Written as DNA, the CDR3 is TGTGCCAGCAGCTCTGGGACTGGAACCTACGAGCAGTACTTC. V and J are TRBV7-9 and TRBJ2-7; possible D gene TRBD2, 6 bases. Germline CDR1 reads SEHNR; CDR2 reads FQNEAQ (reference sequence). This CDR3 contains 14 residues. Between the trimmed V and J ends, which lost 4 bases and 2 bases, there was a span of 12 bases.

This clone was seen only a few times. The rearrangement links TRBV6-5 to TRBJ2-7; no definite D call. The V and J ends lost 5 bases and 6 bases respectively, with 11 bases between them. This CDR3 spans 12 amino acids. CDR1 and CDR2 (germline): MNHEY, SVGAGI. The CDR3 nucleotides read TGTGCCAGCAGTCCGAAGGTCGGCGAGCAGTACTTC. Its protein is CASSPKVGEQYF.

The chain couples TRBV5-1 to TRBJ1-6; D is unclear. The CDR3 runs 15 residues. The V gene's germline CDR1 is SGHRS and CDR2 YFSETQ. V lost 4 bases and J 5 bases, leaving 13 bases between the germline ends. CDR3 in amino acids: CASSLTVGNNSPLHF. CDR3 DNA: TGCGCCAGCAGCCTCACGGTGGGCAATAATTCACCCCTCCACTTT.

This clone has more than one count but fewer than ten. As DNA, the CDR3 is TGTGCCAGCAGCAATATAGACAGGGTGAGGAGGGAAAACATTCAGTACTTC. Translated, it gives CASSNIDRVRRENIQYF. This chain links TRBV21-1 with TRBJ2-4; TRBD1, the D gene given by the table, was not confirmed from the DNA. TRBV21-1 is annotated as a pseudogene. The CDR3 extends over 17 amino acids.

This rearrangement joins TRBV7-2 to TRBJ2-3, with a weak D call TRBD2 (7 bases). This CDR3 spans 15 amino acids. The germline V gene encodes CDR1 SGHTA and CDR2 FQGNSA. V dropped 2 bases and J dropped 0 bases, with 9 bases sitting between them. The CDR3 reads CASSLRGASTDTQYF. The DNA of the CDR3 is TGTGCCAGCAGCTTACGGGGGGCTAGCACAGATACGCAGTATTTT.

The chain carries TRBV25-1 and TRBJ1-3; no reliable D call. V was cut by 5 bases and J by 0 bases, with 2 bases left in between. Germline V gene sequence: CDR1 MGHDK, CDR2 SYGVNS. The CDR3 consists of 12 residues. The CDR3 nucleotides are TGTGCCAGCAGTTACTCTGGAAACACCATATATTTT. This sequence encodes CASSYSGNTIYF.

The V and J genes are TRBV6-5 and TRBJ2-1; TRBD1 might be the D (6 bases). The CDR3 is 15 amino acids. The germline gives CDR1 MNHEY, CDR2 SVGAGI. V was clipped by 5 bases and J by 0 bases, with 11 bases between them. The CDR3 region is CASSTGFGSYNEQFF. The CDR3 nucleotides read TGTGCCAGCAGTACAGGGTTTGGCTCCTACAATGAGCAGTTCTTC.